The entry below gives a single TCR beta chain sequence along with its context. What this receptor recognizes is not known. There are no base qualities to consult, and no much larger clone falls within one base. The library came from the immunoSEQ multiplex PCR assay. This immuneACCESS table, as held by TCRdb, lists in-frame sequences with V and J called but not all clones. Of the missing ones, under half trace to an unresolved V gene in checked studies; the others have no known cause. The sample includes around 69,000 clones, with around 90% observed a single time. The ten largest clones represent more than 1.3% of the sample. These data belong to a study of T cell changes during pregnancy in multiple sclerosis (dated by TCRdb to about 2019). General notes on the study: The study looked at changes in the T cell repertoire across pregnancy in women with multiple sclerosis.

The sequence was obtained from a female donor with multiple sclerosis, enrolled in a pregnancy study. Specimen: peripheral blood, collected in the third trimester of pregnancy.

DNA sequence: TGTGCCAGCAGCTTAGCGCAGGGGGATCGGTTGACGCAGTATTTT. Translated, it gives CASSLAQGDRLTQYF. The chain employs TRBV7-9 and TRBJ2-3, with TRBD1 identical over 7 junction bases. After removal of 0 bases from V and 9 bases from J, the junction retains 9 bases not matched to a gene. The CDR3 sequence holds 15 residues, the cysteine and phenylalanine included. The entry retains the CDR3 DNA only, 45 bases that are in frame from base 1. The germline V gene encodes CDR1 SEHNR and CDR2 FQNEAQ (reference sequence).